Detailed here is one T cell receptor beta chain. Profiled with immunoSEQ multiplex PCR; TCRdb holds only in-frame clones, not every one. This sample carries about 68,000 clones, 80% to 95% of them seen once, and the ten largest clones take around 4.5%. From germline, CDR1 is SGHVS and CDR2 FQNEAQ. V lost 2 bases and J 2 bases, leaving 13 bases between the germline ends. CDR3 length: 15 amino acids. V and J are TRBV7-8 and TRBJ2-7; TRBD1 might be the D (7 bases). Sequencing was performed on PBMCs. The TCR comes from a man aged 40-55 years with rheumatoid arthritis. The CDR3 nucleotides read TGTGCCAGCAGCTTAAGGGCAGGGGGGCCCTACGAGCAGTACTTC. Amino acid sequence: CASSLRAGGPYEQYF. Variable domain in full (rest from reference TRBV7-8 and TRBJ2-7): GAGVSQSPRYKVAKRGQDVALRCDPISGHVSLFWYQQALGQGPEFLTYFQNEAQLDKSGLPSDRFFAERPEGSVSTLKIQRTQQEDSAVYLCASSLRAGGPYEQYFGPGTRLTVT.